This T cell receptor beta chain was captured by sequencing in a study of beta chain features in type 1 diabetes. Study-wide context: There was similarity between patients and healthy donors in age, gender and cell yields. Points from the study as a whole: Moderate but significant shortening of TCRB CDR3s was recorded in all four CD4+ subsets from Type 1 diabetes patients. Patients and controls would share equally any PCR tilt toward shorter templates.

Stem cell-like memory, regulatory, central memory and naive CD4+ cells were sorted via CD45RO/CCR7/CD25/CD127/CD95/CD27. Purity of each sorted population was above 95%. In this sample, this clone turned up a few times. What it binds is not known. Trimming cost V 3 bases and J 0 bases; bases outside gene matches: 2. The germline gives CDR1 SNHLY, CDR2 FYNNEI. This CDR3 is 15 amino acids long. Reverse transcribing all isolated RNA meant expressed TCRB transcripts were sequenced. The assay was immunoSEQ multiplex PCR, and TCRdb's table has in-frame clones only and misses some. The sample consists of around 600,000 clones, roughly 12% of them appearing once.

The chain recombines TRBV2 with TRBJ2-3; 8 nucleotides match TRBD1. The receptor comes from a man in his thirties or forties with type 1 diabetes. Sequenced sample: naive CD4+ T cells from blood. CDR3 residues: CASSDWTGSTDTQYF. The CDR3 DNA reads TGTGCCAGCAGTGACTGGACAGGGAGCACAGATACGCAGTATTTT. The full variable domain, completed using reference TRBV2 and TRBJ2-3, is EPEVTQTPSHQVTQMGQEVILRCVPISNHLYFYWYRQILGQKVEFLVSFYNNEISEKSEIFDDQFSVERPDGSNFTLKIRSTKLEDSAMYFCASSDWTGSTDTQYFGPGTRLTVL.